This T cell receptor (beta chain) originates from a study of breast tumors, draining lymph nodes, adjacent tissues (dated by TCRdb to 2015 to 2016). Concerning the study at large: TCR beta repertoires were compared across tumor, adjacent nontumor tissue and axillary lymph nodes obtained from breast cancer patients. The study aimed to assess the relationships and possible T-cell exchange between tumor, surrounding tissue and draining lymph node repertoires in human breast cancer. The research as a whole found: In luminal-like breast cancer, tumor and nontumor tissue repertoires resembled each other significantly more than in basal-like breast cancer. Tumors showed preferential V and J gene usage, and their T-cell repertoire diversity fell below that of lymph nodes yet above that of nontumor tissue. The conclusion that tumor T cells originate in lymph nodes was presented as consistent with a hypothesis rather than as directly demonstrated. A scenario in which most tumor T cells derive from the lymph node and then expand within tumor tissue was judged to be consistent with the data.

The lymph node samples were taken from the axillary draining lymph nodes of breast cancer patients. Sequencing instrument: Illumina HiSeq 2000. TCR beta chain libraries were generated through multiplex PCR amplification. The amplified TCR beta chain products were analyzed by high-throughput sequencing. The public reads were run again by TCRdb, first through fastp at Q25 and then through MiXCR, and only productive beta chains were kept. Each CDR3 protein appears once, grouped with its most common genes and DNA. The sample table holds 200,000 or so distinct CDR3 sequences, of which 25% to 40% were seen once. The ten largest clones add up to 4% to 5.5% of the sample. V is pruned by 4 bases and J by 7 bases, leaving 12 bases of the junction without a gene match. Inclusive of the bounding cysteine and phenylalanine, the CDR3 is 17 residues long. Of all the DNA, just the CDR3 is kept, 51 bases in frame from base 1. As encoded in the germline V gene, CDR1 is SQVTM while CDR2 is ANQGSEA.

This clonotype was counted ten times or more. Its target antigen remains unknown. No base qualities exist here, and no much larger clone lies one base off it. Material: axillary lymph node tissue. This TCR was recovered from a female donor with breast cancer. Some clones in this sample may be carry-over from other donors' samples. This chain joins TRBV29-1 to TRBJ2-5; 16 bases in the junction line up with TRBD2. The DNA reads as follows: TGCAGCGTTGCGGGGACTAGCGGGGGGGGGGGGGGGGCGACCCAGTACTTC. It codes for CSVAGTSGGGGGATQYF.